Reported below is one TCR beta chain. Trimming took off 0 bases at V and 1 base at J, with 11 bases between the two ends. The CDR3 has 15 residues. Germline loops: CDR1 SGDLS, CDR2 YYNGEE. The data were taken from a study of T cell changes during pregnancy in multiple sclerosis. Method: immunoSEQ multiplex PCR; TCRdb's copy keeps in-frame clones and lacks some. This table has about 40,000 clones, more than 80% appearing once. This sequence joins TRBV9 and TRBJ2-7; D is unclear. The TCR originated in a female donor with multiple sclerosis, enrolled in a pregnancy study. The input for sequencing was CD4+ T cells from peripheral blood mononuclear cells, taken in the third trimester of pregnancy. The CDR3 spells CASSVGPGRSYEQYF. As DNA, the CDR3 is TGTGCCAGCAGCGTAGGGCCAGGTCGATCCTACGAGCAGTACTTC.